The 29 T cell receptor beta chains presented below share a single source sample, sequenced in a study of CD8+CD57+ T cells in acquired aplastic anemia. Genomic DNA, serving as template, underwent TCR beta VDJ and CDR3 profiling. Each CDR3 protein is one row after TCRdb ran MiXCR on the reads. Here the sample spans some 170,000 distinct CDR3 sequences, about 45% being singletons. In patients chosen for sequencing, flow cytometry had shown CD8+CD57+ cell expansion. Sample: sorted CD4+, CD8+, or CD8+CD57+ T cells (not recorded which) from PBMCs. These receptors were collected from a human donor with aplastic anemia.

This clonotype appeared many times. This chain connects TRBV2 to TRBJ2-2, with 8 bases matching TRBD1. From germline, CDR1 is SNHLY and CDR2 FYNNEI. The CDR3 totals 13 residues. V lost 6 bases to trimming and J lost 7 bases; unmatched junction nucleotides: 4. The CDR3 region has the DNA TGTGCCAGCAGACAGGGGGATGACGGGGAGCTGTTTTTT. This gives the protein CASRQGDDGELFF.

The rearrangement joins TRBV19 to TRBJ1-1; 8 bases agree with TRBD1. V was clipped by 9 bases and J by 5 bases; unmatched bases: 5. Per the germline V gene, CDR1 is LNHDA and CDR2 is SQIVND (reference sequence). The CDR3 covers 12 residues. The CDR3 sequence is CASNGQGTEAFF. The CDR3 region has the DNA TGTGCCAGCAACGGACAGGGAACTGAAGCTTTCTTT.

This chain's CDR3 is CATSDQGTDMANSPLHF. The CDR3 DNA sequence: TGTGCCACCAGTGACCAAGGTACGGACATGGCGAATTCACCCCTCCACTTT. The chain has TRBV24-1 and TRBJ1-6, with D maybe TRBD1 (5 bases). CDR3 length equals 17 residues. The germline gives CDR1 KGHDR, CDR2 SFDVKD. V was pared by 4 bases and J by 7 bases, with 19 bases between.

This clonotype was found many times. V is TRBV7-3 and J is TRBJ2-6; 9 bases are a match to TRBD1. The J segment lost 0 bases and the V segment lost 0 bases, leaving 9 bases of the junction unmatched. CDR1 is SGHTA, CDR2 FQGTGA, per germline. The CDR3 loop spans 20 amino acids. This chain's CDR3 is CASSLTIGTGRLSGANVLTF. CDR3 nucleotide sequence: TGTGCCAGCAGCTTAACGATAGGGACAGGGCGGCTCTCTGGGGCCAACGTCCTGACTTTC.

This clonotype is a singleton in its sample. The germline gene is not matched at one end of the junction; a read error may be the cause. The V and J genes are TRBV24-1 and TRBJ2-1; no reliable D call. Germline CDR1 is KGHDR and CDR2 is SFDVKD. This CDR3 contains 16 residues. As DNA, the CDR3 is TGTGCCACCAGTGACCTTAGTCCGAGCTCCTACAGTGAGCAGTTCTTC. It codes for CATSDLSPSSYSEQFF.

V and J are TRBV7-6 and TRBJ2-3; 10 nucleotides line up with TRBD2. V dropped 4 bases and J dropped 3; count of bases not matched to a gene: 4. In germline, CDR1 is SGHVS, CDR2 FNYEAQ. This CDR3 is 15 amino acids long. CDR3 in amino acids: CASSSSGGGTDTQYF. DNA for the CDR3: TGTGCCAGCAGCTCCAGCGGGGGGGGAACAGATACGCAGTATTTT.

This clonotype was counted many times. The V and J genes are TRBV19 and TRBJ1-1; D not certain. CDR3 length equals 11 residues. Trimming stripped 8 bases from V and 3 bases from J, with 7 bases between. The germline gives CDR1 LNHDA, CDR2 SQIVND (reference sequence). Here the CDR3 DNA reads TGTGCCAGTTGGGATTACACTGAAGCTTTCTTT. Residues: CASWDYTEAFF.

In DNA form, the CDR3 reads TGTGCCAGCCAAGGGTATCGAAACACCATATATTTT. It codes for CASQGYRNTIYF. The chain links TRBV19 to TRBJ1-3; D gene ambiguous. V lost 9 bases and J 5 bases, leaving 11 bases between the germline ends. The CDR3 has 12 residues. Germline CDR1 LNHDA, CDR2 SQIVND (reference sequence).

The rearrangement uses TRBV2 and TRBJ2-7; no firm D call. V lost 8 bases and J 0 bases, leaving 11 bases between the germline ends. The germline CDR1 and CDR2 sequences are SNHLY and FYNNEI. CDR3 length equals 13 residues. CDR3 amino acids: CASHGDNSYEQYF. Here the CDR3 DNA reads TGTGCCAGCCACGGAGACAACTCCTACGAGCAGTACTTC. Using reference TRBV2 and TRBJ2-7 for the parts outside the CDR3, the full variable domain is EPEVTQTPSHQVTQMGQEVILRCVPISNHLYFYWYRQILGQKVEFLVSFYNNEISEKSEIFDDQFSVERPDGSNFTLKIRSTKLEDSAMYFCASHGDNSYEQYFGPGTRLTVT.

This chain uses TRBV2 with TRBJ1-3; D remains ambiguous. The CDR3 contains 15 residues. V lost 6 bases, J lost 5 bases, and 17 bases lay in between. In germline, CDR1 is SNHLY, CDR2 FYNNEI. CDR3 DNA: TGTGCCAGCAGCGGGAGCAGCGTCAGGAGAAACACCATATATTTT. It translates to CASSGSSVRRNTIYF.

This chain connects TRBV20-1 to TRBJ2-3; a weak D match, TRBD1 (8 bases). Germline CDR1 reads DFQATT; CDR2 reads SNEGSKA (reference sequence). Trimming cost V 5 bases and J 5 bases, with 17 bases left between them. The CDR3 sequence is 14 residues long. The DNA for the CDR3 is TGCAGTGCTCACAGGGGGGGCGCGGTAGATACGCAGTATTTT. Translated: CSAHRGGAVDTQYF.

CDR3 sequence reads: CATSALTGGPNEQFF. The DNA of the CDR3 is TGTGCCACCAGTGCGTTAACGGGGGGGCCTAATGAGCAGTTCTTC. The chain combines TRBV24-1 with TRBJ2-1; 8 bases align to TRBD2. The J segment lost 7 bases and the V segment lost 5 bases, leaving 9 bases of the junction unmatched. The germline V gene encodes CDR1 KGHDR and CDR2 SFDVKD. The CDR3 totals 15 residues.

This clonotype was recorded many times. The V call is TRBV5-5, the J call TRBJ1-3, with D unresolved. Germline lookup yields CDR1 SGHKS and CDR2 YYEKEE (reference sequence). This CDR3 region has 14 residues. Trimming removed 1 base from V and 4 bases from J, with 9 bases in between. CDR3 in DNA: TGTGCCAGCAGCTTGAACCTTAGGGGAAACACCATATATTTT. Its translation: CASSLNLRGNTIYF.

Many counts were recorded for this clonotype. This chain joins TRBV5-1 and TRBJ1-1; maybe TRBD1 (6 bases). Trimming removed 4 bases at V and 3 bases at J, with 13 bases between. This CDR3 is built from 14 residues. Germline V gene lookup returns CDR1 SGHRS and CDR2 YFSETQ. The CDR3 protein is CASSTTGWDTEAFF. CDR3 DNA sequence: TGCGCCAGCAGCACGACAGGTTGGGACACTGAAGCTTTCTTT.

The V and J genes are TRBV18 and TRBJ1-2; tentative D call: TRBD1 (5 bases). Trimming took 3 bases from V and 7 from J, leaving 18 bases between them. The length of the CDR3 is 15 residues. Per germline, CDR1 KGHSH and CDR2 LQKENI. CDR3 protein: CASSPERPGYSGYTF. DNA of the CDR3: TGTGCCAGCTCACCTGAACGTCCAGGGTACAGTGGCTACACCTTC. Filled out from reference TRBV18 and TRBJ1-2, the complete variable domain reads NAGVMQNPRHLVRRRGQEARLRCSPMKGHSHVYWYRQLPEEGLKFMVYLQKENIIDESGMPKERFSAEFPKEGPSILRIQQVVRGDSAAYFCASSPERPGYSGYTFGSGTRLTVV.

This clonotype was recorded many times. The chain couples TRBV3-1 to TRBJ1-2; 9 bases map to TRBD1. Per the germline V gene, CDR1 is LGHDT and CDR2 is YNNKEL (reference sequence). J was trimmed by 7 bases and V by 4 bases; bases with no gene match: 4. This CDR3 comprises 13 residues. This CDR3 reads CASSLGTGSGYTF. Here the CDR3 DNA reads TGTGCCAGCAGCCTGGGGACAGGGAGTGGCTACACCTTC.

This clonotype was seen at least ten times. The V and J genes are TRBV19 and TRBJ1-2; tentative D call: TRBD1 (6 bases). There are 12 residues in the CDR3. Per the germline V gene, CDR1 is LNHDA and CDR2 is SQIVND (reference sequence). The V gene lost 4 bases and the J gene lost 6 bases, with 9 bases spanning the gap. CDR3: CASSRQANGYTF. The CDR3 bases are TGTGCCAGTAGTAGACAGGCGAATGGCTACACCTTC.

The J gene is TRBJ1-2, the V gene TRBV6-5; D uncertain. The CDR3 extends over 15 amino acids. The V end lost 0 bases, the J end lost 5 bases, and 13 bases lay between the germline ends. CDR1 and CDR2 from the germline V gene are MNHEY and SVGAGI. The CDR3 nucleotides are TGTGCCAGCAGTTACTCCGGGTCCCCAACTTATGGCTACACCTTC. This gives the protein CASSYSGSPTYGYTF.

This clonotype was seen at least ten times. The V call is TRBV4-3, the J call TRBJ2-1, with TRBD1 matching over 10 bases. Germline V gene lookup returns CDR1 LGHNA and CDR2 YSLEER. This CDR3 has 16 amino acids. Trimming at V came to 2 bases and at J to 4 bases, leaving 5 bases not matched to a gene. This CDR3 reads CASSQRGTGAYNEQFF. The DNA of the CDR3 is TGCGCCAGCAGCCAAAGGGGGACAGGGGCTTACAATGAGCAGTTCTTC.

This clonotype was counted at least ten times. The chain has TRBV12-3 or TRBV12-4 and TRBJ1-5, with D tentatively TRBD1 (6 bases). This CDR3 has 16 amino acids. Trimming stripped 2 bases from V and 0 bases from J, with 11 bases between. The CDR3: CASSLHAGVSNQPQHF. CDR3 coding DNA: TGTGCCAGCAGTTTACACGCAGGGGTTAGCAATCAGCCCCAGCATTTT.

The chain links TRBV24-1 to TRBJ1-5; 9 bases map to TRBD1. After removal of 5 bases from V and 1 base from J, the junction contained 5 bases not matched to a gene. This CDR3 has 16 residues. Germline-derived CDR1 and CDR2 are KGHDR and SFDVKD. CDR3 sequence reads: CATSAQGAGSNQPQHF. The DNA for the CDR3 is TGTGCCACCAGTGCACAGGGGGCAGGAAGCAATCAGCCCCAGCATTTT.

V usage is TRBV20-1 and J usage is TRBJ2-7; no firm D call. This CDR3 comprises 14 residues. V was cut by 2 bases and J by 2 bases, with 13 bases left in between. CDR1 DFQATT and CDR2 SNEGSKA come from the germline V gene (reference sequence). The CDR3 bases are TGCAGTGCTAGATCTCGAACACAGACCTACGAGCAGTACTTC. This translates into CSARSRTQTYEQYF.

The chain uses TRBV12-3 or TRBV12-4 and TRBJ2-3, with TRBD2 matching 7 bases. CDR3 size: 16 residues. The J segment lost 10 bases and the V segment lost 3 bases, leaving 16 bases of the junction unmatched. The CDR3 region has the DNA TGTGCCAGCAGTTTTTCAGGTGGACCCAGGACTAGAGCGCAGTATTTT. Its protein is CASSFSGGPRTRAQYF.

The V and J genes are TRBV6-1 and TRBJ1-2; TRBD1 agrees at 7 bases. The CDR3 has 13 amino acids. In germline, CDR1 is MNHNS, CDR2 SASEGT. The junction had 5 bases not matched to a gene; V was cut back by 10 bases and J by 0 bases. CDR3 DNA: TGTGCCATCTCGGGACAGACTAACTATGGCTACACCTTC. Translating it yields CAISGQTNYGYTF.

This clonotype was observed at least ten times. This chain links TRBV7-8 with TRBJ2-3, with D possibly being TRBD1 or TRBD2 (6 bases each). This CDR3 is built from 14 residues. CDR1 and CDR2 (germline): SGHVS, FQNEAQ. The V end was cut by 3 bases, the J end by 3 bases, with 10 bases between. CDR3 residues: CASSFWRGTDTQYF. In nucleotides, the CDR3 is TGTGCCAGCAGCTTTTGGAGGGGGACAGATACGCAGTATTTT.

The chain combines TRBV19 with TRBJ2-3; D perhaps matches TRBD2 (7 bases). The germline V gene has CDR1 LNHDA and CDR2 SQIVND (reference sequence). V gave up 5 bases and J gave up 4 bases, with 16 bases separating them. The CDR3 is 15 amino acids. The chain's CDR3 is CASSGWGGAADTQYF. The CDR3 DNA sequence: TGTGCCAGTAGTGGGTGGGGGGGCGCCGCAGATACGCAGTATTTT.

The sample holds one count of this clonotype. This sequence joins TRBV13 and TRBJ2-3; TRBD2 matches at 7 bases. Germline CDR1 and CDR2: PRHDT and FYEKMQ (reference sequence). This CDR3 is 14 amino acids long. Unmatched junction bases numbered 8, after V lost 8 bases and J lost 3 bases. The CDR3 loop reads CASGKAGPTDTQYF. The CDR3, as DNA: TGTGCCAGCGGCAAAGCGGGACCTACAGATACGCAGTATTTT.

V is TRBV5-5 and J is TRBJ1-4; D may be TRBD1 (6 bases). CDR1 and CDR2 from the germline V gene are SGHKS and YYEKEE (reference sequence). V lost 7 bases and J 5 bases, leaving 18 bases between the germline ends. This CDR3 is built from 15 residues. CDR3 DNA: TGTGCCAGCTCACCACGGGGGCCTGGGAATGAAAAACTGTTTTTT. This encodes CASSPRGPGNEKLFF.

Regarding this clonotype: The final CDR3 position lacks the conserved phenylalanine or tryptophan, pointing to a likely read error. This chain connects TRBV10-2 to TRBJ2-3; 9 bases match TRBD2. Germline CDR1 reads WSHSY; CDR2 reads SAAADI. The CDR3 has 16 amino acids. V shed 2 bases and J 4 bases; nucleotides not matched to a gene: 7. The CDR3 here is CASSENRASGADTQYS. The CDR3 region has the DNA TGCGCCAGCAGTGAGAATCGTGCTAGCGGGGCAGATACGCAGTATTCT.